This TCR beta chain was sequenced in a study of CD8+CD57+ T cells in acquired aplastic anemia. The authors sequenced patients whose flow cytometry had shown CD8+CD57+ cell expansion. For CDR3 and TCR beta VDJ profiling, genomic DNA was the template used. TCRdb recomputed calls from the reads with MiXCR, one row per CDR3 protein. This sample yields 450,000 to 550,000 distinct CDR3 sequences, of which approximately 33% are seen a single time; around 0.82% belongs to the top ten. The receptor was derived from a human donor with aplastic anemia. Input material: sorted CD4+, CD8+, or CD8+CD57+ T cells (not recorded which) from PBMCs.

CDR3 loop: CSARITAKETQYF. The CDR3 nucleotides read TGCAGTGCTAGAATAACCGCTAAAGAGACCCAGTACTTC. The rearrangement links TRBV20-1 to TRBJ2-5; no clear D gene. CDR1 and CDR2 (germline): DFQATT, SNEGSKA (reference sequence). The CDR3 has 13 amino acids. V gave up 2 bases and J gave up 3 bases, with 10 bases separating them.